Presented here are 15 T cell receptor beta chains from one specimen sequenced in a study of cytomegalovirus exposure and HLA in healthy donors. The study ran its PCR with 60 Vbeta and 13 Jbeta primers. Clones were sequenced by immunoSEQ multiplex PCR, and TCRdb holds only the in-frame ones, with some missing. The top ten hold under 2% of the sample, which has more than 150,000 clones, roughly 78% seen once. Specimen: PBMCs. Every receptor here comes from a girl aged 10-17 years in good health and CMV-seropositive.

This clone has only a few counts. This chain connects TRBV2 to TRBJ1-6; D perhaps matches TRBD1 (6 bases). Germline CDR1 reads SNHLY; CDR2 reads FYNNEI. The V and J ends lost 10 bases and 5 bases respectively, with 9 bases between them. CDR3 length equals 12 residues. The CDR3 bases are TGTGCCAACCAGGGGAATAATTCACCCCTCCACTTT. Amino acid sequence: CANQGNNSPLHF.

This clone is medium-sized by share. This CDR3 reads CASSPQGGGEDTQYF. The CDR3, as DNA: TGTGCCAGCAGCCCCCAGGGAGGGGGAGAAGATACGCAGTATTTT. The J gene is TRBJ2-3, the V gene TRBV6-4; tentatively, D is TRBD2 (7 bases). The CDR3 runs 15 residues. V lost 6 bases to trimming and J lost 5 bases, with 18 bases between them. Germline V gene sequence: CDR1 MRHNA, CDR2 SNTAGT.

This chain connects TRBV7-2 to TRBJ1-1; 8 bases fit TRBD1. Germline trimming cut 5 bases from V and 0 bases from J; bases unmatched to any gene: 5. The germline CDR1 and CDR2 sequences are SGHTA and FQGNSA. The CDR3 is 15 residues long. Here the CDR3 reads CASSQGQAMNTEAFF. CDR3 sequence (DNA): TGTGCCAGCAGCCAGGGACAGGCAATGAACACTGAAGCTTTCTTT.

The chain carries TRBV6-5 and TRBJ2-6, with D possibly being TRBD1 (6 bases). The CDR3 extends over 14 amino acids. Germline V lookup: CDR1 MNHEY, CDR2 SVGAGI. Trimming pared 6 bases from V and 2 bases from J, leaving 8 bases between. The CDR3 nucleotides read TGTGCCAGCAGACGGGACACTGGGGCCAACGTCCTGACTTTC. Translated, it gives CASRRDTGANVLTF.

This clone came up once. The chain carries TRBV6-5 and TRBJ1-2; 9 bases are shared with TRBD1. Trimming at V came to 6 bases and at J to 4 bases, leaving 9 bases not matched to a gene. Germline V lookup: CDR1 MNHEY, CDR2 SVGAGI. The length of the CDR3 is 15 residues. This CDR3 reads CASSAGQGVGYGYTF. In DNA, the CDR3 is TGTGCCAGCAGCGCGGGACAGGGTGTAGGCTATGGCTACACCTTC.

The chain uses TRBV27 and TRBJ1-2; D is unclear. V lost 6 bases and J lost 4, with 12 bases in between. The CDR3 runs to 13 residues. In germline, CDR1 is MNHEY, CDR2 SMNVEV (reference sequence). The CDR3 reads CASSLGGLYGYTF. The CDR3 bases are TGTGCCAGCAGCTTAGGAGGTCTCTATGGCTACACCTTC.

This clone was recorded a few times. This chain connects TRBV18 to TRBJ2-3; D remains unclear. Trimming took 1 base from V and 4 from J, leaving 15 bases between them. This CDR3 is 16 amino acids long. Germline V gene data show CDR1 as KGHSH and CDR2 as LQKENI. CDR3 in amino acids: CASSPRSHLAADTQYF. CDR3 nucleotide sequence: TGTGCCAGCTCACCACGTTCCCATTTAGCTGCAGATACGCAGTATTTT.

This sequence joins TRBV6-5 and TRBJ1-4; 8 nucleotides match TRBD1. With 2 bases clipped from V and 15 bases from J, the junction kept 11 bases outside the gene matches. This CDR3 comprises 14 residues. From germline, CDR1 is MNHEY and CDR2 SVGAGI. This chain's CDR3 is CASSYGTGQGRVFF. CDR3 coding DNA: TGTGCCAGCAGTTACGGGACAGGCCAAGGGAGGGTGTTTTTT.

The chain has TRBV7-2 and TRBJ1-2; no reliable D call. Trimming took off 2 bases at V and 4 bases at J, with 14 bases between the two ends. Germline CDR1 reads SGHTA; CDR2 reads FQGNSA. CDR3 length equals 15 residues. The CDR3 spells CASSLPGRPGYGYTF. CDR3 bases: TGTGCCAGCAGCTTACCGGGGAGGCCTGGCTATGGCTACACCTTC.

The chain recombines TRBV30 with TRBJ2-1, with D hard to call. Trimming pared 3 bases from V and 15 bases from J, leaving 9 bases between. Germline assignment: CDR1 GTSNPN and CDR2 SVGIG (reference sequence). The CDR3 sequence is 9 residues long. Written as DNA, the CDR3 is TGTGCCTGGAGAAGAGCATGGTTCTTC. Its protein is CAWRRAWFF.

The CDR3 region is CASSEAPPTRDYNEQFF. Written as DNA, the CDR3 is TGTGCCAGCAGTGAAGCACCGCCGACTAGGGACTACAATGAGCAGTTCTTC. The V call is TRBV6-1, the J call TRBJ2-1, with a possible D match to TRBD2 (6 bases). Germline V gene sequence: CDR1 MNHNS, CDR2 SASEGT. V dropped 0 bases and J dropped 3 bases, with 15 bases sitting between them. The CDR3 is made up of 17 amino acids.

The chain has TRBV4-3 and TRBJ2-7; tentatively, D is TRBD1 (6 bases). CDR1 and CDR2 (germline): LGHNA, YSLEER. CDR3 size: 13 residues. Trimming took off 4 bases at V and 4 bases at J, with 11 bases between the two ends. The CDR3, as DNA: TGCGCCAGCAGCCCCATACAGGGTTACGAGCAGTACTTC. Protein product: CASSPIQGYEQYF.

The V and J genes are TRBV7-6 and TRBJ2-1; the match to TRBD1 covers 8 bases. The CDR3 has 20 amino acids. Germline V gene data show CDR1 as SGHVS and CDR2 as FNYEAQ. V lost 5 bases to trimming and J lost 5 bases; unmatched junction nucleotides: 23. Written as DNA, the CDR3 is TGTGCCAGCAGCCTTCTAACGGCAGGGGGCTTCGGTAGCCGACACAATGAGCAGTTCTTC. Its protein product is CASSLLTAGGFGSRHNEQFF. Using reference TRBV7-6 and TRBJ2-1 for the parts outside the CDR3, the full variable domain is GAGVSQSPRYKVTKRGQDVALRCDPISGHVSLYWYRQALGQGPEFLTYFNYEAQQDKSGLPNDRFSAERPEGSISTLTIQRTEQRDSAMYRCASSLLTAGGFGSRHNEQFFGPGTRLTVL.

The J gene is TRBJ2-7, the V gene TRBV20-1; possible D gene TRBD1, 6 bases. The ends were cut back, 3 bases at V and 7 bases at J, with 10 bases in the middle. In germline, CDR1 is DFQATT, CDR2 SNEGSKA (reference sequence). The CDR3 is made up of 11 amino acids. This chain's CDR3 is CSARFQGEQYF. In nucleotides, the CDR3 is TGCAGTGCTAGGTTCCAGGGGGAGCAGTACTTC.

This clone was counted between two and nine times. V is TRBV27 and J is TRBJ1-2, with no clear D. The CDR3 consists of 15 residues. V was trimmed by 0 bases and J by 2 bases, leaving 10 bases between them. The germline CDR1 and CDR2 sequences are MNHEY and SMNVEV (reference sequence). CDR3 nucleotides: TGTGCCAGCAGTTTATCGGCCGGGGTCAACTATGGCTACACCTTC. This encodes CASSLSAGVNYGYTF.